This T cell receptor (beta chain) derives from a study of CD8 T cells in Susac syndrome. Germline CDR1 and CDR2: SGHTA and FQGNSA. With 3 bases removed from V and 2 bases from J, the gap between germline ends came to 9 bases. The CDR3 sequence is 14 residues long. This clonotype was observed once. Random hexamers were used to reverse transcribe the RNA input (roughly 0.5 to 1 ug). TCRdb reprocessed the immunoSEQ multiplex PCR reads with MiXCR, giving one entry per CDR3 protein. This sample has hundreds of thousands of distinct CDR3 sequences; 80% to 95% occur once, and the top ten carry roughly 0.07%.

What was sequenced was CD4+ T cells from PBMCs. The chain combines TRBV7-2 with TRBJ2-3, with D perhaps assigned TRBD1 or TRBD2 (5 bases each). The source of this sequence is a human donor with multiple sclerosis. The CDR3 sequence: CASSLGPYTDTQYF. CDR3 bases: TGTGCCAGCAGCTTGGGACCCTACACAGATACGCAGTATTTT.